This passage covers 22 T cell receptor beta chains from one sample sequenced in a study of shared clonotypes between healthy human individuals. The table came from immunoSEQ multiplex PCR; TCRdb's copy has only in-frame clones and leaves some out. The table records around 2.1 million clones, 85% to 95% of them present only once. Naive CD8 cells lacked CD45RO, underwent positive selection for CCR7 and left out terminally differentiated effector memory CD45RA+ cells. Specimen: naive CD8+ T cells from PBMCs. Source of these receptors: a man younger than 35 in good health. Some clones in this sample may be carry-over from other donors' samples.

The count of this clone is one. This sequence joins TRBV6-5 and TRBJ2-4; D is unresolved. Germline CDR1 is MNHEY and CDR2 is SVGAGI. CDR3 size: 10 residues. Trimming stripped 8 bases from V and 3 bases from J, with 2 bases between. The CDR3 sequence: CASGKNIQYF. The CDR3 coding sequence is TGTGCCAGCGGCAAAAACATTCAGTACTTC.

The CDR3 reads CASSQGVQGAGELFF. The CDR3 bases are TGCGCCAGCAGCCAAGGCGTCCAGGGAGCCGGGGAGCTGTTTTTT. The rearrangement uses TRBV4-1 and TRBJ2-2; D possibly matches TRBD1 or TRBD2 (5 bases each). Trimming pared 1 base from V and 6 bases from J, leaving 12 bases between. The germline V gene encodes CDR1 MGHRA and CDR2 YSYEKL. This CDR3 region has 15 residues.

In the case of this clone: Additional DNA sequences in this sample encode the identical CDR3. The chain combines TRBV6-5 with TRBJ2-2; D ambiguous. The V gene lost 2 bases and the J gene lost 1 base, with 5 bases spanning the gap. There are 14 residues in the CDR3. The germline V gene encodes CDR1 MNHEY and CDR2 SVGAGI. CDR3 loop: CASSYRENTGELFF. The CDR3, as DNA: TGTGCCAGCAGTTACAGGGAGAACACCGGGGAGCTGTTTTTT.

The chain combines TRBV27 with TRBJ2-5; D might be TRBD2 (6 bases). Germline CDR1 reads MNHEY; CDR2 reads SMNVEV (reference sequence). V lost 6 bases and J 5 bases, leaving 19 bases between the germline ends. CDR3 length equals 15 residues. CDR3 DNA sequence: TGTGCCAGCAGCCATTCGACTAGTCCGGGGGAGACCCAGTACTTC. Translation: CASSHSTSPGETQYF.

The rearrangement links TRBV7-9 to TRBJ1-1; maybe TRBD1 (5 bases). V lost 5 bases, J lost 7 bases, and 17 bases lay in between. This CDR3 is 14 amino acids long. Germline loops: CDR1 SEHNR, CDR2 FQNEAQ (reference sequence). CDR3: CASSPTGTEDEAFF. The CDR3 region has the DNA TGTGCCAGCAGCCCTACCGGGACGGAAGATGAAGCTTTCTTT.

This chain links TRBV19 with TRBJ1-5; TRBD1 might be the D (5 bases). Germline V CDR1 and CDR2: LNHDA, SQIVND (reference sequence). V was clipped by 5 bases and J by 7 bases, with 21 bases between them. The CDR3 extends over 16 amino acids. CDR3 loop: CASSYFVGGGDQPQHF. The DNA for the CDR3 is TGTGCCAGTAGTTATTTTGTCGGGGGAGGGGACCAGCCCCAGCATTTT.

The chain joins TRBV19 to TRBJ2-1, with unresolved D. CDR1 is LNHDA, CDR2 SQIVND, per germline (reference sequence). This CDR3 has 15 amino acids. Trimming left V 0 bases short and J 6 bases short, with 12 bases between. CDR3 bases: TGTGCCAGTAGTATAGACGAGAGGCCGGGCAATGAGCAGTTCTTC. Encoded protein: CASSIDERPGNEQFF.

The J gene is TRBJ2-1, the V gene TRBV11-3, with D unresolved. The CDR3 has 13 amino acids. Looked up from germline, CDR1 is SGHNT and CDR2 is YENEEA. The V end lost 4 bases, the J end lost 9 bases, and 13 bases lay between the germline ends. Here the CDR3 DNA reads TGTGCCAGCAGCTCCATCTACAGCAGTGAGCAGTTCTTC. Protein product: CASSSIYSSEQFF.

The chain couples TRBV14 to TRBJ2-1; D is uncertain. Germline lookup yields CDR1 SGHDN and CDR2 FVKESK. The V gene lost 0 bases and the J gene lost 6 bases, with 6 bases spanning the gap. The CDR3 consists of 13 residues. This CDR3 is CASSQDGLNEQFF. DNA of the CDR3: TGTGCCAGCAGCCAAGATGGGCTCAATGAGCAGTTCTTC.

The chain is built from TRBV10-3 and TRBJ2-2, with D possibly TRBD2 on 6 matching bases. This CDR3 region has 16 residues. Germline V gene sequence: CDR1 ENHRY, CDR2 SYGVKD. Trimming stripped 4 bases from V and 5 bases from J, with 17 bases between. The CDR3 nucleotides read TGTGCCATCAGTGGCCCGGGACTGGGAATTACCGGGGAGCTGTTTTTT. Translated, it gives CAISGPGLGITGELFF.

A single count supports this clone. This same CDR3 is encoded by further DNA sequences in the sample. The rearrangement joins TRBV27 to TRBJ1-1; D uncertain. Germline CDR1 is MNHEY and CDR2 is SMNVEV (reference sequence). This CDR3 is built from 13 residues. V gave up 3 bases and J gave up 4 bases, with 9 bases separating them. The CDR3 sequence is CASSFTGPTEAFF. The CDR3 DNA reads TGTGCCAGCAGTTTCACCGGGCCCACTGAAGCTTTCTTT.

This clone has just one count. This chain connects TRBV5-1 to TRBJ2-2; D is ambiguous. Germline loops: CDR1 SGHRS, CDR2 YFSETQ. The V gene lost 5 bases and the J gene lost 0 bases, with 8 bases spanning the gap. The CDR3 loop spans 14 amino acids. The CDR3 nucleotides are TGCGCCAGCAGATGGACCTCGAACACCGGGGAGCTGTTTTTT. Encoded protein: CASRWTSNTGELFF.

CDR3 residues: CASSSRTGVSKTQYF. CDR3 sequence (DNA): TGTGCCAGCAGCTCCAGGACAGGGGTTTCAAAGACCCAGTACTTC. The chain links TRBV7-2 to TRBJ2-5, with 9 bases that match TRBD1. This CDR3 spans 15 amino acids. The ends lost 4 bases at V and 6 bases at J; junction bases unmatched: 9. Germline V gene sequence: CDR1 SGHTA, CDR2 FQGNSA.

This chain uses TRBV27 with TRBJ2-7; either TRBD1 or TRBD2 may supply D (6 bases each). CDR1 and CDR2 from the germline V gene are MNHEY and SMNVEV (reference sequence). Trimming removed 8 bases at V and 2 bases at J, with 19 bases between. The CDR3 sequence is 15 residues long. The CDR3 DNA is TGTGCCAGCGCTTCCGGGGGCTATACAACCTACGAGCAGTACTTC. Its translation: CASASGGYTTYEQYF.

V gene TRBV6-4 combines with J gene TRBJ2-7; TRBD2 matches at 7 bases. Germline V gene lookup returns CDR1 MRHNA and CDR2 SNTAGT. Trimming removed 6 bases from V and 6 bases from J; junction bases left unmatched: 8. This CDR3 has 13 residues. In DNA form, the CDR3 reads TGTGCCAGCAGCCCCGTCCCGGGGGGCGAGCAGTACTTC. Translation: CASSPVPGGEQYF.

This chain uses TRBV29-1 with TRBJ2-1; 9 positions match TRBD2. Germline V CDR1 and CDR2: SQVTM, ANQGSEA. Unmatched junction bases numbered 12, after V lost 4 bases and J lost 8 bases. This CDR3 comprises 15 residues. CDR3 sequence: CSVARTGRTSDEQFF. The CDR3 DNA reads TGCAGCGTTGCGAGGACAGGCAGGACTAGCGATGAGCAGTTCTTC.

This chain connects TRBV6-1 to TRBJ2-1, with 7 bases matching TRBD1. The CDR3 is made up of 14 amino acids. The ends lost 4 bases at V and 6 bases at J; junction bases unmatched: 6. The germline V gene has CDR1 MNHNS and CDR2 SASEGT. The CDR3 loop reads CASSGGTVFNEQFF. DNA of the CDR3: TGTGCCAGCAGTGGGGGGACAGTTTTCAATGAGCAGTTCTTC.

V is TRBV27 and J is TRBJ2-1, with D possibly called TRBD1 or TRBD2 (5 bases each). V lost 3 bases, J lost 5 bases, and 14 bases lay in between. Germline V gene lookup returns CDR1 MNHEY and CDR2 SMNVEV (reference sequence). The CDR3 is 15 residues long. CDR3: CASSFSVRGHNEQFF. CDR3 DNA: TGTGCCAGCAGTTTTTCCGTACGGGGCCACAATGAGCAGTTCTTC.

This clone has only one observation. The rearrangement links TRBV6-6 to TRBJ1-4; TRBD1 might be the D (5 bases). Germline V gene lookup returns CDR1 MNHNY and CDR2 SVGAGI (reference sequence). The CDR3 has 16 amino acids. Deletions cut 8 bases from V and 0 bases from J, with 16 bases between. The CDR3 bases are TGTGCCAGCGGGGAGTGGGGGTTTGCAACTAATGAAAAACTGTTTTTT. Translation gives CASGEWGFATNEKLFF.

The CDR3 nucleotides are TGTGCCAGCAGCACACGAACTGAGGGAGCTTACAAGCAGTACTTC. This encodes CASSTRTEGAYKQYF. The chain recombines TRBV7-2 with TRBJ2-7; D perhaps matches TRBD2 (5 bases). CDR1 and CDR2 (germline): SGHTA, FQGNSA. CDR3 size: 15 residues. The V gene lost 5 bases and the J gene lost 8 bases, with 22 bases spanning the gap.

The gene calls are TRBV2 and TRBJ2-3, with 8 bases fitting TRBD2. V gave up 6 bases and J gave up 0 bases; unmatched junction bases: 5. This CDR3 is 15 amino acids long. Germline assignment: CDR1 SNHLY and CDR2 FYNNEI. CDR3 sequence: CASRESSGSTDTQYF. The CDR3 nucleotides are TGTGCCAGCAGGGAGTCTAGCGGGAGCACAGATACGCAGTATTTT.

The rearrangement links TRBV5-1 to TRBJ2-3, with 9 bases identical to TRBD1. Germline CDR1 reads SGHRS; CDR2 reads YFSETQ. V shed 3 bases and J 14 bases; nucleotides not matched to a gene: 10. The CDR3 is 13 residues long. The CDR3 sequence is CASSWITGGPWYF. The DNA for the CDR3 is TGCGCCAGCAGCTGGATAACAGGGGGCCCGTGGTATTTT.